Below, one TCR beta chain is given with its context. Its antigen is still unknown. A much larger clone lies a single base off, so this may be a read error. The sample originates from a study of response to subunit inactivated influenza vaccine. Study observations and caveats: The authors put forward the suggestion that each seasonal influenza vaccination may bring in only a limited number of new T cells.

MiXCR, run by TCRdb on the RT-PCR reads, gives a single entry per CDR3 protein. The sample lists approximately 530,000 distinct CDR3 sequences, 6.5% to 8% occurring once. The CDR3 has 16 residues. Germline loops: CDR1 MNHEY, CDR2 SVGAGI. This TCR was sampled from a man in his fifties or sixties who received an inactivated influenza vaccine. This rearrangement joins TRBV6-5 to TRBJ2-3; 8 nucleotides agree with TRBD2. This material consisted of PBMCs from blood, taken around 25 months after vaccination. The CDR3 region is CAGSYSSGRGTDTQYF. As DNA, the CDR3 is TGTGCCGGCAGTTACTCGAGCGGGAGAGGCACAGATACGCAGTATTTT.